These 10 T cell receptor beta chains were all obtained from the same sample, sequenced in a study of blood T cell repertoires in COVID-19 (dated by TCRdb to the early 2020s). Library construction relied on the immunoSEQ multiplex PCR assay. As stored in TCRdb, this immuneACCESS dataset retains in-frame rearrangements with V and J assigned. A fraction of the clones does not appear; measured against another copy, unresolved V genes explain less than half of the discrepancy, and the remainder lacks a known reason. Here the sample has roughly 250,000 clones; roughly 80% occur a single time. Of the sample, 3% to 4% is held by the ten largest clones. Input material: peripheral blood. These receptors were collected from a woman in her thirties or forties with active or convalescent COVID-19.

This clone appeared a single time. The V and J genes are TRBV2 and TRBJ2-1; maybe TRBD1 (6 bases). This CDR3 spans 16 amino acids. Germline V CDR1 and CDR2: SNHLY, FYNNEI. The V end lost 5 bases, the J end lost 0 bases, and 14 bases lay between the germline ends. CDR3 loop: CASSFGGLSSYNEQFF. DNA for the CDR3: TGTGCCAGCAGTTTTGGGGGCCTGAGCTCCTACAATGAGCAGTTCTTC.

This sequence joins TRBV6-5 and TRBJ2-7; 7 positions match TRBD1. Germline V gene lookup returns CDR1 MNHEY and CDR2 SVGAGI. The junction had 6 bases not matched to a gene; V was cut back by 6 bases and J by 4 bases. The CDR3 is made up of 13 amino acids. CDR3 region: CASRKRGQYEQYV. Written as DNA, the CDR3 is TGTGCCAGCAGGAAACGGGGACAGTACGAGCAGTACGTC.

This chain uses TRBV5-1 with TRBJ2-1; 16 bases agree with TRBD2. The CDR3 covers 15 residues. Germline V CDR1 and CDR2: SGHRS, YFSETQ. V lost 4 bases to trimming and J lost 10 bases; unmatched junction nucleotides: 5. The CDR3 DNA follows: TGCGCCAGCAGCCCCGGGACTAGCGGGGGGGGAGAGCAGTTCTTC. This gives the protein CASSPGTSGGGEQFF.

The chain employs TRBV5-1 and TRBJ1-4; 8 positions agree with TRBD1. CDR1 SGHRS and CDR2 YFSETQ come from the germline V gene. The CDR3 runs 14 residues. The J segment lost 3 bases and the V segment lost 4 bases, leaving 2 bases of the junction unmatched. The CDR3 nucleotides are TGCGCCAGCAGCGTGGGACAGGCTAATGAAAAACTGTTTTTT. Amino acid sequence: CASSVGQANEKLFF. The full variable domain, in which reference TRBV5-1 and TRBJ1-4 provide the parts outside the CDR3, is KAGVTQTPRYLIKTRGQQVTLSCSPISGHRSVSWYQQTPGQGLQFLFEYFSETQRNKGNFPGRFSGRQFSNSRSEMNVSTLELGDSALYLCASSVGQANEKLFFGSGTQLSVL.

In its sample, this clone was seen once. The CDR3 here is CASTSGLNTEAFF. The CDR3 DNA reads TGTGCCAGTACCTCAGGGTTGAACACTGAAGCTTTCTTT. The rearrangement uses TRBV19 and TRBJ1-1; D is possibly TRBD1 (5 bases). The CDR3 has 13 residues. Trimming stripped 7 bases from V and 0 bases from J, with 9 bases between. Germline-derived CDR1 and CDR2 are LNHDA and SQIVND (reference sequence).

V gene TRBV15 combines with J gene TRBJ1-5; no firm D call. Trimming removed 4 bases at V and 11 bases at J, with 21 bases between. The CDR3 is made up of 15 amino acids. CDR1 and CDR2 (germline): LNHNV, YYDKDF (reference sequence). CDR3 coding DNA: TGTGCCACCAGCAACACGTACCAGACCCTCGGGGCCCAGCATTTT. Translation: CATSNTYQTLGAQHF.

The chain recombines TRBV12-3 or TRBV12-4 with TRBJ1-1, with TRBD1 identical over 7 bases. The length of the CDR3 is 12 residues. V trimming: 9 bases; J trimming: 4 bases; junction bases outside the gene matches: 5. The CDR3, as DNA: TGTGCCAGTTCACAGGGGTTCACTGAAGCTTTCTTT. Translated: CASSQGFTEAFF.

This rearrangement joins TRBV19 to TRBJ2-1; D may be TRBD1 (6 bases). CDR1 is LNHDA, CDR2 SQIVND, per germline (reference sequence). This CDR3 comprises 15 residues. V shed 1 base and J shed 6 bases, with 13 bases lying between them. CDR3 nucleotides: TGTGCCAGTAGTATAGTCGCAGGGGCAAGCAATGAGCAGTTCTTC. Protein product: CASSIVAGASNEQFF.

The genes are TRBV3-1 (or the pseudogene TRBV3-2) and TRBJ1-2, with D unresolved. The CDR3 length is 14 residues. Trimming removed 4 bases at V and 2 bases at J, with 11 bases between. Germline CDR1 and CDR2: LGHDT and YNNKEL (reference sequence). The CDR3 DNA follows: TGTGCCAGCAGCCCCCGCGGAGCCAACTATGGCTACACCTTC. It is translated as CASSPRGANYGYTF.

This clone was seen more than once but under ten times. The V gene is TRBV18, the J gene TRBJ1-4; a possible D gene is TRBD1 (5 bases). The V end was cut by 6 bases, the J end by 5 bases, with 13 bases between. Looked up from germline, CDR1 is KGHSH and CDR2 is LQKENI. This CDR3 region has 14 residues. CDR3 sequence: CASSPGLGNEKLFF. In DNA form, the CDR3 reads TGTGCCAGCTCTCCGGGACTGGGGAATGAAAAACTGTTTTTT.